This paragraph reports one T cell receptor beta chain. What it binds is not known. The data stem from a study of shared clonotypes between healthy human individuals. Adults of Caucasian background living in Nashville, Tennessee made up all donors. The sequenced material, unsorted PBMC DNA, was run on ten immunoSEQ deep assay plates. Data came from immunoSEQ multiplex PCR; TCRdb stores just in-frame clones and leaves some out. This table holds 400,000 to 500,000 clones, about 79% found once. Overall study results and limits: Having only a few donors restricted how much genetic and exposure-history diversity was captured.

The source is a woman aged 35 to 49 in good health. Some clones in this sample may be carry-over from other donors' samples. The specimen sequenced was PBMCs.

CDR3 in DNA: TGCGCCAGCAGTGAAGGATTGACAGGGGGCTCGAGCGGCTACACCTTC. This translates into CASSEGLTGGSSGYTF. The genes are TRBV10-2 and TRBJ1-2; 10 bases line up with TRBD1. The V segment lost 3 bases and the J segment 8 bases; nucleotides outside the gene matches: 12. Germline-derived CDR1 and CDR2 are WSHSY and SAAADI. The CDR3 length is 16 residues.